This T cell receptor (beta chain) was recorded in a study of blood T cell repertoires in COVID-19. Study context: Donors in the United States, Italy and Spain gave samples during acute or convalescent COVID-19. PBMCs, B-cell-depleted T cells, or T cells provided the cDNA or gDNA that made up the material.

Original data processing: How many nucleated cells were present was estimated from reference gene primer amplification. TCRdb's table, derived via immunoSEQ multiplex PCR, lists solely in-frame clones and lacks some. V and J calls and clone size follow that table, whereas D and trimming were derived from the DNA. The sample consists of fewer than 250,000 clones, over 70% of them appearing once. With 0 bases removed from V and 5 bases from J, the gap between germline ends came to 5 bases. Germline CDR1 reads LNHNV; CDR2 reads YYDKDF (reference sequence). The CDR3 is 13 residues long. The sequencing sample was made of peripheral blood. The V and J genes are TRBV15 and TRBJ2-1; D not resolved. The source is a woman aged 45-59 years with acute or convalescent COVID-19. In DNA form, the CDR3 reads TGTGCCACCAGCAGAGATAGAGACAATGAGCAGTTCTTC. Its translation: CATSRDRDNEQFF.